The 11 T cell receptor beta chains in this list originate from one sample, sequenced in a study of identical twins. TCRdb fed the 5' RACE reads into MiXCR, producing one record per CDR3 protein. The data contain about 890,000 distinct CDR3 sequences, approximately 13% of them singletons. These records were also assigned to another study, of yellow fever vaccine responses in identical twins.

The sample consisted of PBMCs. Receptor source: a woman aged 18-29 years in good health.

Regarding this clonotype: Possible read error: a much larger clone is one base away. CDR3 residues: CASSFLQGASNEQFF. The DNA for the CDR3 is TGTGCCAGCAGTTTTCTACAGGGAGCGAGCAATGAGCAGTTCTTC. The chain employs TRBV12-3 or TRBV12-4 and TRBJ2-1; D is possibly TRBD1 (6 bases). V was shortened by 3 bases and J by 6 bases, with 15 bases between the two germline ends. The CDR3 is 15 residues long.

The V call is TRBV5-1, the J call TRBJ2-3; D is perhaps TRBD1 (6 bases). The CDR3 is 16 residues long. V was clipped by 0 bases and J by 2 bases, with 13 bases between them. Germline V gene lookup returns CDR1 SGHRS and CDR2 YFSETQ. CDR3 coding DNA: TGCGCCAGCAGCTTGGAGACAACAGGGTCCACAGATACGCAGTATTTT. Its protein product is CASSLETTGSTDTQYF.

J is TRBJ2-1 and V is TRBV20-1, with 7 bases that match TRBD2. This CDR3 is built from 16 residues. V lost 2 bases to trimming and J lost 0 bases; unmatched junction nucleotides: 7. Germline CDR1 DFQATT, CDR2 SNEGSKA (reference sequence). In DNA, the CDR3 is TGCAGTGCTAGACATCCCCTAGCGGCCTCCTACAATGAGCAGTTCTTC. This sequence encodes CSARHPLAASYNEQFF.

This chain uses TRBV7-8 with TRBJ2-7; 8 bases are shared with TRBD1. The CDR3 totals 14 residues. V lost 4 bases and J lost 1; bases outside the gene matches: 3. In germline, CDR1 is SGHVS, CDR2 FQNEAQ. In nucleotides, the CDR3 is TGTGCCAGCAGCTCAAACAGGGGGTCCTACGAGCAGTACGTC. Translating gives CASSSNRGSYEQYV.

Ten or more counts support this clonotype. This chain joins TRBV4-2 and TRBJ1-4; 7 bases agree with TRBD1. The germline gives CDR1 LGHNA, CDR2 YNFKEQ. The CDR3 spans 15 residues. With 4 bases clipped from V and 8 bases from J, the junction kept 10 bases outside the gene matches. CDR3 sequence reads: CASSPSGTDQEKLFF. The CDR3 DNA reads as TGTGCCAGCAGCCCGTCGGGGACAGATCAAGAAAAACTGTTTTTT.

This clonotype was counted at least ten times. This chain connects TRBV7-2 to TRBJ1-5; unclear D gene. Germline V gene sequence: CDR1 SGHTA, CDR2 FQGNSA. CDR3 length equals 13 residues. V was cut by 1 base and J by 6 bases, with 7 bases left in between. CDR3 residues: CASSLDPSQPQHF. In DNA, the CDR3 is TGTGCCAGCAGCTTAGATCCGAGTCAGCCCCAGCATTTT.

This chain uses TRBV6-6 with TRBJ2-3; D is ambiguous. The V and J ends lost 6 bases and 4 bases respectively, with 8 bases between them. CDR3 size: 12 residues. Germline V CDR1 and CDR2: MNHNY, SVGAGI (reference sequence). This CDR3 reads CASSRDADTQYF. The CDR3, as DNA: TGTGCCAGCAGCCGAGACGCAGATACGCAGTATTTT.

The J gene is TRBJ2-4, the V gene TRBV9; no firm D call. The CDR3 is made up of 12 amino acids. V gave up 4 bases and J gave up 11 bases, with 13 bases separating them. CDR1 is SGDLS, CDR2 YYNGEE, per germline. CDR3 residues: CASSSDLRVQYF. The CDR3 bases are TGTGCCAGCAGCTCCGACCTCCGGGTTCAGTACTTC.

This clonotype was detected a few times. The J gene is TRBJ1-2, the V gene TRBV4-2; TRBD1 aligns across 7 bases. V lost 1 base and J lost 2; bases outside the gene matches: 10. Germline CDR1 LGHNA, CDR2 YNFKEQ. CDR3 length equals 17 residues. The CDR3 DNA sequence: TGTGCCAGCAGCCAAGTGTACCACCTACAGGGGAACTATGGCTACACCTTC. It translates to CASSQVYHLQGNYGYTF.

In this sample, this clonotype turned up a few times. As DNA, the CDR3 is TGCAGTGCCCAGACTAGCGGGGGGGCTAACGAGCAGTACGTC. This translates into CSAQTSGGANEQYV. V is TRBV20-1 and J is TRBJ2-7; the match to TRBD2 covers 14 bases. The V segment lost 6 bases and the J segment 5 bases; nucleotides outside the gene matches: 6. Germline CDR1 reads DFQATT; CDR2 reads SNEGSKA (reference sequence). This CDR3 contains 14 residues.

The V call is TRBV23-1, the J call TRBJ2-7, with 8 nucleotides matching TRBD1. TRBV23-1 carries the ORF label, with uncertain function. This CDR3 is built from 12 residues. The V gene end was trimmed by 8 bases and the J gene end by 7 bases; junction bases not matched to a gene: 7. The CDR3, as DNA: TGCGCCAGCTCCCAGACAGGGGATGAGCAGTACGTC. It specifies CASSQTGDEQYV.